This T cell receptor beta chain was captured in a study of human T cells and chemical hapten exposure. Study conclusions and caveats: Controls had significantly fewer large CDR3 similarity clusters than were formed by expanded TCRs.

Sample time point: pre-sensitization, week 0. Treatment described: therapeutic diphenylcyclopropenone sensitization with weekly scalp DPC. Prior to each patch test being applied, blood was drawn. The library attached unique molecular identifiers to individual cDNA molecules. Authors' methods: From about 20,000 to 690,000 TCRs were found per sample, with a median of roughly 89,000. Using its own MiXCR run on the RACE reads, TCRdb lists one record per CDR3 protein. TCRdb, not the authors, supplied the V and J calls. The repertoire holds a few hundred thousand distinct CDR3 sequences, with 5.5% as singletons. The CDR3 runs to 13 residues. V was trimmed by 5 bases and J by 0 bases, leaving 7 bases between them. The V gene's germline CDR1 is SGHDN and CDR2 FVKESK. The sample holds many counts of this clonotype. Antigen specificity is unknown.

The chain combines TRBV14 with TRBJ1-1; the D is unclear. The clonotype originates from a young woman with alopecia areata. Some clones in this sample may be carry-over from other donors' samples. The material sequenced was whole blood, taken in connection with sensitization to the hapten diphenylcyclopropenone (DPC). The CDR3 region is CASSARLNTEAFF. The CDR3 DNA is TGTGCCAGCAGCGCGCGGTTGAACACTGAAGCTTTCTTT.